The 14 T cell receptor beta chains reported below all come from one sample, sequenced in a study of blood T cell repertoires in COVID-19. TCRdb keeps only in-frame clones here, not all; method: immunoSEQ multiplex PCR. Of 300,000 to 400,000 clones in the sample, 88% were seen once. Sequences were obtained from peripheral blood. Every receptor here comes from a woman aged 65 to 85 with COVID-19, enrolled during active disease.

V gene TRBV28 combines with J gene TRBJ2-5; 7 nucleotides agree with TRBD1. CDR1 and CDR2 (germline): MDHEN, SYDVKM. V lost 5 bases and J lost 5; bases outside the gene matches: 11. CDR3 size: 15 residues. The CDR3 DNA sequence: TGTGCCAGCAGTACCTGGACAGGAATTGGGGAGACCCAGTACTTC. Its protein is CASSTWTGIGETQYF.

This chain links TRBV6-2 or TRBV6-3 with TRBJ1-1, with a weak D call TRBD1 (5 bases). Deletions cut 4 bases from V and 4 bases from J, with 16 bases between. Germline assignment: CDR1 MNHEY and CDR2 SVGEGT. There are 15 residues in the CDR3. CDR3 loop: CASSFLRETSTEAFF. CDR3 sequence (DNA): TGTGCCAGCAGTTTTCTCAGGGAAACGAGCACTGAAGCTTTCTTT.

CDR3 protein: CASSQPRGVSTDTQYF. The CDR3 bases are TGCGCCAGCAGCCAACCGCGGGGGGTTAGCACAGATACGCAGTATTTT. V is TRBV4-1 and J is TRBJ2-3, with TRBD2 matching over 8 bases. CDR3 length: 16 residues. CDR1 is MGHRA and CDR2 is YSYEKL in the germline V gene. J gave up 0 bases and V 2 bases, and 4 bases lay outside the gene matches.

This sequence joins TRBV28 and TRBJ1-2, with 8 bases fitting TRBD1. Germline CDR1 MDHEN, CDR2 SYDVKM. The ends lost 3 bases at V and 3 bases at J; junction bases unmatched: 3. CDR3 length equals 14 residues. The CDR3 sequence is CASSLTGVDYGYTF. The CDR3 DNA is TGTGCCAGCAGTTTGACAGGGGTCGACTATGGCTACACCTTC.

The gene calls are TRBV2 and TRBJ1-6; 8 nucleotides agree with TRBD1. The CDR3 runs to 15 residues. J lost 6 bases, V lost 6 bases, and 7 bases had no gene match. Per germline, CDR1 SNHLY and CDR2 FYNNEI. The DNA of the CDR3 is TGTGCCAGCAGCCGCGGACAGGGAAGTAATTCACCCCTCCACTTT. It specifies CASSRGQGSNSPLHF.

V and J are TRBV7-2 and TRBJ1-6, with TRBD1 matching over 8 bases. V trimming: 3 bases; J trimming: 10 bases; junction bases outside the gene matches: 8. The CDR3 sequence is 15 residues long. Per the germline V gene, CDR1 is SGHTA and CDR2 is FQGNSA. The CDR3 sequence is CASSFQGPGGSPLHF. Here the CDR3 DNA reads TGTGCCAGCAGCTTTCAAGGGCCAGGGGGCTCACCCCTCCACTTT.

The chain has TRBV3-1 (or the pseudogene TRBV3-2) and TRBJ1-5; 8 positions match TRBD1. The CDR3 spans 14 residues. Germline V gene lookup returns CDR1 LGHDT and CDR2 YNNKEL (reference sequence). V shed 0 bases, J shed 7 bases, and the junction held 2 bases outside the gene matches. The CDR3 coding sequence is TGTGCCAGCAGCCAAGAAGGGACAGGACAGCCCCAGCATTTT. This gives the protein CASSQEGTGQPQHF.

The chain recombines TRBV5-1 with TRBJ1-5, with a weak D call TRBD1 (5 bases). Germline lookup yields CDR1 SGHRS and CDR2 YFSETQ. V lost 1 base and J 1 base, leaving 9 bases between the germline ends. CDR3 size: 15 residues. CDR3 nucleotide sequence: TGCGCCAGCAGCTTGTTGGGGGGAAGCAATCAGCCCCAGCATTTT. This encodes CASSLLGGSNQPQHF.

This clone was recorded only once. CDR3 sequence (DNA): TGTGCCAGCAGCTTAGAGTTGAGGTGGGAAGCTTTCTTT. Amino acids: CASSLELRWEAFF. V usage is TRBV7-2 and J usage is TRBJ1-1, with D unresolved. In germline, CDR1 is SGHTA, CDR2 FQGNSA. The CDR3 is 13 amino acids. The V and J ends lost 1 base and 8 bases respectively, with 11 bases between them.

The rearrangement links TRBV6-2 or TRBV6-3 to TRBJ2-3; no definite D call. The CDR3 runs to 13 residues. V lost 2 bases and J 2 bases, leaving 5 bases between the germline ends. Germline values: CDR1 MNHEY, CDR2 SVGEGT. The CDR3, as DNA: TGTGCCAGCAGTTACGACTCCACAGATACGCAGTATTTT. Translation gives CASSYDSTDTQYF.

The chain is built from TRBV7-2 and TRBJ2-3; 8 nucleotides agree with TRBD2. The V gene's germline CDR1 is SGHTA and CDR2 FQGNSA. The ends lost 5 bases at V and 0 bases at J; junction bases unmatched: 4. There are 15 residues in the CDR3. In DNA, the CDR3 is TGTGCCAGCAGCCTTCGGGGGGGAAGCACAGATACGCAGTATTTT. Protein: CASSLRGGSTDTQYF.

This sequence joins TRBV2 and TRBJ1-1, with a possible D match to TRBD1 (6 bases). This CDR3 comprises 13 residues. Germline V lookup: CDR1 SNHLY, CDR2 FYNNEI. Trimming cost V 7 bases and J 1 base, with 10 bases left between them. CDR3 in DNA: TGTGCCAGCACCGCAGGGGCGAACACTGAAGCTTTCTTT. Its translation: CASTAGANTEAFF.

The chain employs TRBV19 and TRBJ1-1; 8 bases fit TRBD1. This CDR3 is built from 14 residues. Germline trimming cut 8 bases from V and 0 bases from J; bases unmatched to any gene: 5. Per the germline V gene, CDR1 is LNHDA and CDR2 is SQIVND (reference sequence). CDR3 bases: TGTGCCAGTTTAACAGGGGGTTTGAACACTGAAGCTTTCTTT. It is translated as CASLTGGLNTEAFF.

V gene TRBV5-1 combines with J gene TRBJ1-1; 8 bases align to TRBD1. V trimming: 4 bases; J trimming: 4 bases; junction bases outside the gene matches: 15. Germline assignment: CDR1 SGHRS and CDR2 YFSETQ. This CDR3 contains 17 residues. The DNA of the CDR3 is TGCGCCAGCAGCCTTAAACGACAGGGGCCAAGGGGCACTGAAGCTTTCTTT. It yields the protein CASSLKRQGPRGTEAFF.